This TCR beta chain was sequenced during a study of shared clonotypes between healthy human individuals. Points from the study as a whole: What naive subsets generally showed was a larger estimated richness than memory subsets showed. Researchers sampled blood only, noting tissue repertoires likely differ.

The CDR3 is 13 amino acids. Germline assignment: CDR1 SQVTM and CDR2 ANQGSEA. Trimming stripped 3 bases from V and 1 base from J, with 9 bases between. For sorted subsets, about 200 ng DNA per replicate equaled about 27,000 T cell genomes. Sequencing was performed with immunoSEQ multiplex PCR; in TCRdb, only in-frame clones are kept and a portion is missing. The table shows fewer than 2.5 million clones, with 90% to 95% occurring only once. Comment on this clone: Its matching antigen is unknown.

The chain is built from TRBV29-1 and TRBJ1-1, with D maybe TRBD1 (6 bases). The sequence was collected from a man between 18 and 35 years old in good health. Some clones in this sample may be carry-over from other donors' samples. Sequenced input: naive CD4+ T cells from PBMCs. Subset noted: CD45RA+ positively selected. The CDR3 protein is CSVDGQRNTEAFF. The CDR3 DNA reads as TGCAGCGTTGACGGACAGCGGAACACTGAAGCTTTCTTT.